One TCR beta chain is described in this entry. Its antigen is still unknown. The data stem from a study of graft-versus-host responses after intestinal transplantation. Whole-study context: Recipients across the board were started on anti-thymocyte globulin induction, then kept on tacrolimus and steroids for around three years.

This CDR3 has 14 amino acids. Trimming took off 2 bases at V and 1 base at J, with 8 bases between the two ends. Germline lookup yields CDR1 KGHSH and CDR2 LQKENI. Assay: immunoSEQ multiplex PCR; the TCRdb copy retains only in-frame clones and omits some. Of 100,000 or so clones listed, more than 75% were seen once; the top ten hold around 0.98%. Study-wide points: GvH clonotypes were identified within recipient marrow, with a subset emerging first in ileum or blood.

The chain uses TRBV18 and TRBJ1-1; D might be TRBD1 (6 bases). The starting material was unstimulated CD4+ T cells sorted from spleen or lymph node cells, obtained before transplant. This TCR came from a human donor who was the organ donor for an intestinal transplant. The CDR3 loop is CASSPSGANTEAFF. The DNA for the CDR3 is TGTGCCAGCTCACCATCAGGGGCGAACACTGAAGCTTTCTTT. Drawing the rest from reference TRBV18 and TRBJ1-1, the complete variable domain is NAGVMQNPRHLVRRRGQEARLRCSPMKGHSHVYWYRQLPEEGLKFMVYLQKENIIDESGMPKERFSAEFPKEGPSILRIQQVVRGDSAAYFCASSPSGANTEAFFGQGTRLTVV.